This TCR beta chain came from a study of T cell repertoires in ileal Crohn's disease (dated by TCRdb to the late 2010s). A note on the overall study: The median duration of disease was around 7.3 years, and at the time of surgery roughly a third of patients were active smokers. Every patient underwent surgery because of a complication, which was stricturing disease in about 60% and penetrating disease in about 40%. About half of the patients received postoperative therapy: 11 received thiopurines and over 15 received anti-TNF agents. M0 samples were biopsies from the inflamed portion of the ileum in the surgical resection specimen. Five hundred nanograms of biopsy DNA per sample were submitted for commercial TCRB immunosequencing. A prospective multicentre cohort supplied the 50 or so Crohn's disease patients whose TCR repertoires were analysed. The study ran alongside a multicentre cohort designed to identify predictors of early endoscopic recurrence after ileocolonic resection. Endoscopic postoperative recurrence was defined as a Rutgeerts score above i0. A total of around 170 mucosal samples from some 50 patients were sequenced, collected from several sites on the surgical specimen as well as at postoperative endoscopy.

Results the study describes overall, beyond this receptor: Endoscopic recurrence was found to be associated with higher high-frequency clone percentages at surgery, and recurrence was observed in all patients with clonality above 26.8% (18/57). Mucosal CD4 and CD8 T cells were sorted and sequenced only in a subgroup of patients, the size of which was not stated. Compared with CD4 T cells, sorted CD8 T cells contained more high-frequency clones, which suggests that the mucosal expansions were mostly CD8. A significantly higher proportion of clonal expansions was observed in active smokers at surgery than in non-smokers (approximately 28% vs 17%, p=0.02).

Per the germline V gene, SQVTM is the CDR1 and ANQGSEA is the CDR2. V lost 6 bases and J lost 0 bases; the stretch between them is 17 bases long. Reading from cysteine to phenylalanine, the CDR3 counts 15 amino acids. Only the CDR3 portion is preserved as DNA: 45 bases, with reading frame beginning at the first base. A word on this clone: This receptor's antigen is unknown. It has no much larger one-base neighbor in the sample; base qualities were not kept.

Receptor amplification or capture employed the immunoSEQ multiplex PCR assay. Adaptive Biotechnology amplified CDR3 regions from genomic DNA with a two-step multiplex PCR that controlled for amplification bias. The first PCR used primers for every V and J gene segment; the second PCR added barcodes and Illumina adapters. An Illumina instrument was used to sequence the CDR3 libraries. The original methods were these. The analysis used both the pipelines supplied by the vendor and custom analysis of the raw data in R/Bioconductor with R version 3.3.0. Clonality, which ranges from 0 to 1, was calculated as the inverse of the normalised Shannon entropy across all productive clones. High-frequency clones were defined as the share of the repertoire occupied by the top 100 clones, with only clones passing a 95% confidence test being retained. The Simpson index measured repertoire diversity, and the Morisita-Horn index measured overlap between samples. TCRdb stores this immuneACCESS table with in-frame sequences only. Part of the clones is absent; in the studies checked, under half of the shortfall reflects unresolved V genes, and no reason is known for the rest. V and J calls plus clone size are reproduced from that table; the DNA served to infer D and trimming. Recorded for this sample are 15,000 or so clones; about 75% of them occurred a single time. The top ten clonotypes cover roughly 4% of the sample.

This specimen's time point label, interpreted: inflamed ileum from the surgical specimen. To be eligible, patients had to be adults with ileal or ileocolonic Crohn's disease and an indication for ileocolonic resection. Whole ileal mucosal biopsies were kept frozen at -80 degrees C prior to DNA extraction. Genomic DNA was extracted from frozen whole biopsies with a TRizol-based method and quantified on a NanoDrop 2000 spectrophotometer. The clonotype originates from an adult with Crohn's disease. The material sequenced was ileal tissue. The rearrangement joined TRBV29-1 to TRBJ2-5, with the D gene uncertain. The sequence in DNA is TGCAGCGTCGGTACTGGAAGTGGCTACCAAGAGACCCAGTACTTC. This yields the protein CSVGTGSGYQETQYF.